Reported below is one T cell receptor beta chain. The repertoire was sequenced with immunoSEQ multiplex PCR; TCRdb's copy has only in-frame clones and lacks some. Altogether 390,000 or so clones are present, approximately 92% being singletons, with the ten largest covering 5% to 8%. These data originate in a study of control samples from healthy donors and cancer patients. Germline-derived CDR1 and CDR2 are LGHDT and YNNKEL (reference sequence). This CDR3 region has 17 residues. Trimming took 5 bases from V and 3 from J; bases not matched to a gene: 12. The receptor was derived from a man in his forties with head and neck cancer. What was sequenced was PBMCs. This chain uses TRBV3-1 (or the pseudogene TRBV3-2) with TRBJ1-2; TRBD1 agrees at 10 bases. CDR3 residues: CASSGQGDRGFDYGYTF. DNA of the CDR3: TGTGCCAGCAGCGGACAGGGGGACAGGGGCTTTGACTATGGCTACACCTTC.